This TCR beta chain came from a study of blood T cell repertoires in COVID-19. Turning to the study itself: Donors in the United States, Italy and Spain gave samples during acute or convalescent COVID-19.

The assay was immunoSEQ multiplex PCR, and TCRdb's table has in-frame clones only and misses some. This table holds around 170,000 clones, about 80% found once. The CDR3 contains 13 residues. Germline assignment: CDR1 SQVTM and CDR2 ANQGSEA. J gave up 7 bases and V 6 bases, and 10 bases lay outside the gene matches. Material: peripheral blood. The clonotype originates from a man aged 25-45 years with active or convalescent COVID-19. V gene TRBV29-1 combines with J gene TRBJ1-2, with 8 bases aligning to TRBD1. The CDR3 loop reads CSVGRQGRSGYTF. Here the CDR3 DNA reads TGCAGCGTCGGCCGACAGGGGCGATCTGGCTACACCTTC.